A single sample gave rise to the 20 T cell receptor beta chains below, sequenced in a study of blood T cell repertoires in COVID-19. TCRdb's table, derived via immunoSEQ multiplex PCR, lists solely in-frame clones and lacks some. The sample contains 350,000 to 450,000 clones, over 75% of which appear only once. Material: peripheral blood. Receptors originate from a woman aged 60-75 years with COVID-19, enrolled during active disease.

In DNA form, the CDR3 reads TGTGCCAGCAGTTTACTCTCTGGGGCCAACGTCCTGACTTTC. Its protein product is CASSLLSGANVLTF. The chain uses TRBV27 and TRBJ2-6; unclear D gene. The CDR3 runs to 14 residues. Germline-derived CDR1 and CDR2 are MNHEY and SMNVEV (reference sequence). Trimming shortened V by 2 bases and J by 0 bases, and 2 bases separated the two germline ends.

The CDR3 is CATLASMNTGELFF. DNA of the CDR3: TGTGCCACCCTAGCTAGTATGAACACCGGGGAGCTGTTTTTT. The gene calls are TRBV3-1 (or the pseudogene TRBV3-2) and TRBJ2-2, with D possibly TRBD2 on 5 matching bases. Germline values: CDR1 LGHDT, CDR2 YNNKEL (reference sequence). CDR3 length equals 14 residues. V lost 10 bases, J lost 1 base, and 13 bases lay in between.

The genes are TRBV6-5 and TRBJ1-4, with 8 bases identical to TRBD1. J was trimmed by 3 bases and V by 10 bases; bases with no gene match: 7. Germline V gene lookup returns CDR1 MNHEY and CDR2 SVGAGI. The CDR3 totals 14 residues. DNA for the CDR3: TGTGCCACCAGGGGGCGCGGGGCTAATGAAAAACTGTTTTTT. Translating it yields CATRGRGANEKLFF.

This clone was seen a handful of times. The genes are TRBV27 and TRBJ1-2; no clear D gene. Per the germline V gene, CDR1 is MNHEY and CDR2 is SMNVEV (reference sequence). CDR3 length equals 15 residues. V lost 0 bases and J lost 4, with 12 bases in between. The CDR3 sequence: CASSLSPPELYGYTF. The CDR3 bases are TGTGCCAGCAGTTTATCCCCACCGGAGCTCTATGGCTACACCTTC.

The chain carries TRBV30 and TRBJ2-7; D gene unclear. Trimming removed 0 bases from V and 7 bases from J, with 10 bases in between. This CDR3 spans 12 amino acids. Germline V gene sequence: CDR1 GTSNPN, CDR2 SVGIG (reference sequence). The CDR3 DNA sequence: TGTGCCTGGAGTGTACGGGTGGTAGAGCAGTACTTC. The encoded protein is CAWSVRVVEQYF.

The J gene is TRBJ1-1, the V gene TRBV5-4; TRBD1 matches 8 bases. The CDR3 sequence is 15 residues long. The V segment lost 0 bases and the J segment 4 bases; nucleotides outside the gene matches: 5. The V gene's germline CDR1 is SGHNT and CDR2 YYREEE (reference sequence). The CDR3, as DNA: TGTGCCAGCAGCTTGGCCGGACAGGGAGGCACTGAAGCTTTCTTT. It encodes CASSLAGQGGTEAFF.

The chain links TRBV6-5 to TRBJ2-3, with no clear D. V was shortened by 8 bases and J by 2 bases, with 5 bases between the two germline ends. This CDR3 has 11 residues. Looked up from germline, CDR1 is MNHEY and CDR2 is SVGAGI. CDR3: CASRDTDTQYF. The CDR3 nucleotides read TGTGCCAGCCGAGACACAGATACGCAGTATTTT.

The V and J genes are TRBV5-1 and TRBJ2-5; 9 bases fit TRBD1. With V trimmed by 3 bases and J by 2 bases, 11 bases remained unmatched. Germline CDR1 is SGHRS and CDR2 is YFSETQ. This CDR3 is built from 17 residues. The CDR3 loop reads CASSSGPGTGKQETQYF. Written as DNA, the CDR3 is TGCGCCAGCAGCTCCGGCCCCGGGACAGGGAAACAAGAGACCCAGTACTTC.

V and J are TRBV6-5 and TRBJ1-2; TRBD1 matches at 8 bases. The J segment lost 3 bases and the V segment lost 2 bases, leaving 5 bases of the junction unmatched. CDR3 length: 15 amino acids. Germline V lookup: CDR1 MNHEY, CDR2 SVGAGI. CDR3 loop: CASSYAPGQDYGYTF. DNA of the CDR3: TGTGCCAGCAGTTACGCGCCGGGACAGGACTATGGCTACACCTTC.

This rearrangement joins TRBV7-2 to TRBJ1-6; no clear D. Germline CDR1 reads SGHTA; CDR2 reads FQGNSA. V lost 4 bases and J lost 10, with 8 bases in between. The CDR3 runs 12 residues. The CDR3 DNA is TGTGCCAGCAGCTCGCTATGGTCACCCCTCCACTTT. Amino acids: CASSSLWSPLHF.

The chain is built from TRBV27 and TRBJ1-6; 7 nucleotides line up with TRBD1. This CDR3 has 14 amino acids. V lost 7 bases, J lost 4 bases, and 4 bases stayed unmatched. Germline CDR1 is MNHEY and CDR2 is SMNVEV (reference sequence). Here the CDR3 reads CASKSGQYNSPLHF. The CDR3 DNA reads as TGTGCCAGCAAATCGGGACAGTATAATTCACCCCTCCACTTT.

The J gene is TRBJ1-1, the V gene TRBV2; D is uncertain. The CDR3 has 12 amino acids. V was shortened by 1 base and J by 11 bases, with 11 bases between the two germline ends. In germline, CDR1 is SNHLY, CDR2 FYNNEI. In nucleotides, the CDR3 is TGTGCCAGCAGTGAAGGGAGGGATGGGGCTTTCTTT. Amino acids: CASSEGRDGAFF.

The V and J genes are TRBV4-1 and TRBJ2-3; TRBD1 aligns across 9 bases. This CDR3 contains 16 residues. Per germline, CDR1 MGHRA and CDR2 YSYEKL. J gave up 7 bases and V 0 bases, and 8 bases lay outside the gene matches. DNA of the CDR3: TGCGCCAGCAGCCAAGATTCTGGGACAGGGCGGAATACGCAGTATTTT. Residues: CASSQDSGTGRNTQYF.

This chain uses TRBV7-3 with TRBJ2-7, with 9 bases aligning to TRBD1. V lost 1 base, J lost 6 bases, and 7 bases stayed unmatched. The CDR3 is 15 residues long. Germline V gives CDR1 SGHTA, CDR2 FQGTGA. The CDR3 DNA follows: TGTGCCAGCAGCTTAAAGGGGGGACAGGGCAGCGAGCAGTACTTC. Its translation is CASSLKGGQGSEQYF.

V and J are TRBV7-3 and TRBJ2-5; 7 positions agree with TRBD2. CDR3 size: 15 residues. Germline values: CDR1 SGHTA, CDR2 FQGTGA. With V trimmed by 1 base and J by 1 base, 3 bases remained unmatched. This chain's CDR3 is CASSLIPGGQETQYF. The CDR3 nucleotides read TGTGCCAGCAGCTTAATACCGGGGGGCCAAGAGACCCAGTACTTC.

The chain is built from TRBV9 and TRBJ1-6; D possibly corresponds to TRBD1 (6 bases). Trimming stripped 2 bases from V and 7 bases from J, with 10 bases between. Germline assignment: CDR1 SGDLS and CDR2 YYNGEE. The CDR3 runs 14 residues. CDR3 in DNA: TGTGCCAGCAGCGTGACAGGCTCGAATTCACCCCTCCACTTT. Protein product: CASSVTGSNSPLHF.

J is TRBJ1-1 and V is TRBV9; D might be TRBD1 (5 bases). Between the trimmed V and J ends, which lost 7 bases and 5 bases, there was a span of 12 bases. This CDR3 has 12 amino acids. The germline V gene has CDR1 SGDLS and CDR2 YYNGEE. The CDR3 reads CASGRGETEAFF. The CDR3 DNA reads TGTGCCAGCGGGCGGGGGGAGACTGAAGCTTTCTTT.

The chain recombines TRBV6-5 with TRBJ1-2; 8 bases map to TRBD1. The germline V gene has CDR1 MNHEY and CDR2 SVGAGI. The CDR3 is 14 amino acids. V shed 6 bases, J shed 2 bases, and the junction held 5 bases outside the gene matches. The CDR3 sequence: CASRRSGGNYGYTF. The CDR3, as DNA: TGTGCCAGCAGGAGATCAGGGGGCAACTATGGCTACACCTTC.

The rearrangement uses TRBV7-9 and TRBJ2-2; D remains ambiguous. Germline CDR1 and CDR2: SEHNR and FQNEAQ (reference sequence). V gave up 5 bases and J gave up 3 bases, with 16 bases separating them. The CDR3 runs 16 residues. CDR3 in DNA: TGTGCCAGCAGCCTACGGCGCGGCTTCGACACCGGGGAGCTGTTTTTT. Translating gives CASSLRRGFDTGELFF.

CDR3 coding DNA: TGTGCCAGCAGTTACGGGACAGGGCTCCAGACCCAGTACTTC. Its translation: CASSYGTGLQTQYF. The rearrangement joins TRBV6-5 to TRBJ2-5; 9 bases match TRBD1. Per the germline V gene, CDR1 is MNHEY and CDR2 is SVGAGI. The V segment lost 2 bases and the J segment 6 bases; nucleotides outside the gene matches: 4. CDR3 size: 14 residues.